The next 24 T cell receptor beta chains were all read from a single sample in a study of blood T cells in healthy people across ages. A J-beta primer mix and a sample-barcoded 5' primer were used in a second PCR of roughly 6 to 12 cycles. TCRdb reanalysed the 5' RACE reads using MiXCR and keeps one entry per CDR3 protein. The table lists 870,000 or so distinct CDR3 sequences, 29% of them singletons. Sequences were obtained from blood. These TCRs come from a woman of 80 years or more in good health.

This clonotype was picked up many times. The rearrangement links TRBV27 to TRBJ1-2, with 7 nucleotides matching TRBD1. Germline-derived CDR1 and CDR2 are MNHEY and SMNVEV (reference sequence). V lost 4 bases and J lost 8; bases outside the gene matches: 7. This CDR3 is 13 amino acids long. CDR3 sequence (DNA): TGTGCCAGCAGTTCCCACAGGGGACGGGGCTACACCTTC. Translated, it gives CASSSHRGRGYTF.

This clonotype has a handful of counts. J is TRBJ2-7 and V is TRBV28; 8 bases line up with TRBD1. From germline, CDR1 is MDHEN and CDR2 SYDVKM. V lost 5 bases and J lost 2; bases outside the gene matches: 5. The CDR3 totals 14 residues. The chain's CDR3 is CASSPSDRAYEQYF. CDR3 coding DNA: TGTGCCAGCAGTCCATCGGACAGGGCCTACGAGCAGTACTTC.

In its sample, this clonotype was seen a few times. This chain's CDR3 is CASRSSGGPNTDTQYF. Here the CDR3 DNA reads TGTGCCAGCAGATCTAGCGGGGGGCCGAACACAGATACGCAGTATTTT. The V and J genes are TRBV6-5 and TRBJ2-3; 11 bases fit TRBD2. The CDR3 runs to 16 residues. Germline values: CDR1 MNHEY, CDR2 SVGAGI. Trimming at V came to 6 bases and at J to 2 bases, leaving 7 bases not matched to a gene.

This rearrangement joins TRBV5-1 to TRBJ2-3; 13 bases match TRBD2. The germline V gene has CDR1 SGHRS and CDR2 YFSETQ. The CDR3 sequence is 16 residues long. Trimming cost V 4 bases and J 4 bases; bases outside gene matches: 6. CDR3 sequence: CASSITGLAGADTQYF. The CDR3 DNA is TGCGCCAGCAGCATAACCGGACTAGCGGGGGCAGATACGCAGTATTTT. Variable domain in full (rest from reference TRBV5-1 and TRBJ2-3): KAGVTQTPRYLIKTRGQQVTLSCSPISGHRSVSWYQQTPGQGLQFLFEYFSETQRNKGNFPGRFSGRQFSNSRSEMNVSTLELGDSALYLCASSITGLAGADTQYFGPGTRLTVL.

The rearrangement joins TRBV20-1 to TRBJ2-7, with a weak D call TRBD2 (6 bases). The CDR3 length is 15 residues. Germline V gene lookup returns CDR1 DFQATT and CDR2 SNEGSKA (reference sequence). The V end was cut by 0 bases, the J end by 0 bases, with 12 bases between. This CDR3 reads CSAREGGWSSYEQYF. CDR3 in DNA: TGCAGTGCTAGAGAGGGGGGATGGAGCTCCTACGAGCAGTACTTC.

This rearrangement joins TRBV12-3 or TRBV12-4 to TRBJ2-1; 8 bases map to TRBD1. This CDR3 is built from 15 residues. V gave up 2 bases and J gave up 7 bases; unmatched junction bases: 7. CDR3 region: CASSLRTGRRNEQFF. CDR3 sequence (DNA): TGTGCCAGCAGTTTAAGGACAGGGCGAAGGAATGAGCAGTTCTTC.

In this sample, this clonotype turned up many times. J is TRBJ2-3 and V is TRBV9; weak D call: TRBD1 (5 bases). The CDR3 is 15 residues long. CDR1 SGDLS and CDR2 YYNGEE come from the germline V gene. V was clipped by 0 bases and J by 1 base, with 9 bases between them. CDR3 in amino acids: CASSVGQFRTDTQYF. DNA for the CDR3: TGTGCCAGCAGCGTAGGACAGTTTCGCACAGATACGCAGTATTTT.

About this clonotype itself: Given a much more abundant clone one base away, this may be a read error. The chain employs TRBV7-9 and TRBJ2-3, with 8 bases lining up with TRBD2. CDR1 and CDR2 (germline): SEHNR, FQNEAQ (reference sequence). The junction had 9 bases not matched to a gene; V was cut back by 7 bases and J by 0 bases. This CDR3 comprises 16 residues. Written as DNA, the CDR3 is TGTGCCAGCATCCGGGGGGGGAGGTCTAGCACAGATACGCAGTATTTT. Translation gives CASIRGGRSSTDTQYF.

This clonotype has ten or more counts. This chain joins TRBV6-2 or TRBV6-3 and TRBJ2-7; 9 bases are shared with TRBD1. This CDR3 has 15 amino acids. The ends lost 6 bases at V and 4 bases at J; junction bases unmatched: 10. Germline V lookup: CDR1 MNHEY, CDR2 SVGEGT. CDR3 DNA sequence: TGTGCCAGCAGCGACCCGGGACAGGGTCCGTACGAGCAGTACTTC. Translation gives CASSDPGQGPYEQYF.

This clonotype was picked up a small number of times. The chain employs TRBV28 and TRBJ2-4; D is perhaps TRBD2 (6 bases). This CDR3 region has 17 residues. Germline CDR1 is MDHEN and CDR2 is SYDVKM. V was cut by 5 bases and J by 0 bases, with 17 bases left in between. This CDR3 is CASSRTSGRIAKNIQYF. DNA of the CDR3: TGTGCCAGCAGTCGCACTTCAGGGAGGATAGCCAAAAACATTCAGTACTTC.

This clonotype was seen more than once but under ten times. In nucleotides, the CDR3 is TGTGCCAGCAGCGATCCACCCTCTATACAGGGAGACTATGGCTACACCTTC. Residues: CASSDPPSIQGDYGYTF. This chain links TRBV21-1 with TRBJ1-2; TRBD1 reflects the table's D call only, with no check against the DNA. TRBV21-1 constitutes a pseudogene. The CDR3 is 17 amino acids.

A note on this clonotype: A clone one base away is much larger, so this may be a read error. The chain uses TRBV20-1 and TRBJ2-3, with D possibly being TRBD1 or TRBD2 (6 bases each). Germline V gene sequence: CDR1 DFQATT, CDR2 SNEGSKA (reference sequence). The CDR3 is made up of 17 amino acids. The CDR3 reads CSGTGVGGGPSTDAQYF. Here the CDR3 DNA reads TGCAGTGGGACGGGAGTTGGTGGGGGCCCTAGCACAGATGCGCAGTATTTT.

In its sample, this clonotype was seen many times. This chain uses TRBV20-1 with TRBJ1-2, with D possibly being TRBD1 (6 bases). The CDR3 is 15 residues long. Germline assignment: CDR1 DFQATT and CDR2 SNEGSKA (reference sequence). The V and J ends lost 3 bases and 4 bases respectively, with 18 bases between them. CDR3 bases: TGCAGTGCTAGGGGGGCTGGGCAGCAGCTCTATGGCTACACCTTC. This gives the protein CSARGAGQQLYGYTF.

This clonotype came up many times. The V gene is TRBV6-6, the J gene TRBJ2-5; no firm D call. Germline assignment: CDR1 MNHNY and CDR2 SVGAGI (reference sequence). V lost 7 bases, J lost 1 base, and 16 bases lay in between. The CDR3 covers 15 residues. The DNA of the CDR3 is TGTGCCAGCACCTCTACTAACCCAGTCCAAGAGACCCAGTACTTC. It yields the protein CASTSTNPVQETQYF.

This clonotype was recorded many times. V usage is TRBV4-1 and J usage is TRBJ2-6, with 8 bases lining up with TRBD2. Trimming took 4 bases from V and 0 from J; bases not matched to a gene: 11. CDR1 MGHRA and CDR2 YSYEKL come from the germline V gene. The CDR3 contains 19 residues. The CDR3 spells CASSRRNSGALSGANVLTF. Written as DNA, the CDR3 is TGCGCCAGCAGCCGTAGAAATAGCGGGGCCCTCTCTGGGGCCAACGTCCTGACTTTC.

The chain uses TRBV19 and TRBJ2-1; D is undetermined. V dropped 5 bases and J dropped 10 bases, with 21 bases sitting between them. The germline CDR1 and CDR2 sequences are LNHDA and SQIVND (reference sequence). This CDR3 spans 15 amino acids. Here the CDR3 DNA reads TGTGCCAGTAGTCGCCTTTTCGGAAGCTCCTACGAGCAGTTCTTC. Residues: CASSRLFGSSYEQFF.

The chain carries TRBV7-2 and TRBJ2-1; 9 bases match TRBD2. After removal of 4 bases from V and 10 bases from J, the junction contained 11 bases not matched to a gene. There are 15 residues in the CDR3. The V gene's germline CDR1 is SGHTA and CDR2 FQGNSA. As DNA, the CDR3 is TGTGCCAGCAGCTCTAGCGGGGTAGGGAACTACGAGCAGTTCTTC. It specifies CASSSSGVGNYEQFF.

This clonotype has only one observation. V is TRBV11-2 and J is TRBJ1-1, with 10 bases that match TRBD1. The CDR3 sequence is 13 residues long. Germline V gives CDR1 SGHAT, CDR2 FQNNGV. The V segment lost 1 base and the J segment 11 bases; nucleotides outside the gene matches: 4. The CDR3 coding sequence is TGTGCCAGCAGCTTAGGCCCGGGACAGGGGGCTTTCTTT. It specifies CASSLGPGQGAFF.

With regard to this clonotype: Relative to the germline gene, one junction end is altered; a read error may explain this. V and J are TRBV20-1 and TRBJ2-6, with D tentatively TRBD1 or TRBD2 (5 bases each). From germline, CDR1 is DFQATT and CDR2 SNEGSKA (reference sequence). The CDR3 is 15 residues long. The CDR3 sequence: CSAETRGSGAYVPTF. The CDR3 region has the DNA TGCAGCGCAGAAACCCGAGGGTCTGGGGCCTACGTCCCGACTTTC.

The table lists this clonotype with a count of one. The genes are TRBV7-2 and TRBJ1-1, with D hard to call. Germline CDR1 SGHTA, CDR2 FQGNSA. The CDR3 consists of 14 residues. V gave up 2 bases and J gave up 2 bases, with 9 bases separating them. The CDR3 sequence: CASSLFGVNTEAFF. CDR3 nucleotides: TGTGCCAGCAGCTTATTTGGGGTAAACACTGAAGCTTTCTTT.

In this sample, this clonotype turned up a few times. Being one base from a much bigger clone, this may be a read error. The chain has TRBV7-9 and TRBJ2-7; D is unclear. CDR3 length equals 13 residues. The ends were cut back, 5 bases at V and 4 bases at J, with 12 bases in the middle. Germline V gene sequence: CDR1 SEHNR, CDR2 FQNEAQ (reference sequence). CDR3 sequence: CASSVDPWYEQYF. CDR3 in DNA: TGTGCCAGCAGCGTCGACCCCTGGTACGAGCAGTACTTC.

This clonotype was recorded a few times. This sequence may be a read error, since a much larger clone differs from it by one base. The chain joins TRBV10-1 to TRBJ2-1, with D perhaps matching TRBD2 (5 bases). Per germline, CDR1 WNHNN and CDR2 SYGVQD (reference sequence). The CDR3 spans 14 residues. Trimming took off 4 bases at V and 1 base at J, with 8 bases between the two ends. In DNA, the CDR3 is TGCGCCAGCAGTGCGAGGGTATCCTACAATGAGCAGTTCTTC. It specifies CASSARVSYNEQFF.

The chain links TRBV30 to TRBJ2-1, with D hard to call. V was shortened by 3 bases and J by 8 bases, with 11 bases between the two germline ends. Germline CDR1 and CDR2: GTSNPN and SVGIG (reference sequence). This CDR3 has 12 amino acids. Here the CDR3 reads CAWSTLLDEQFF. The CDR3 nucleotides are TGTGCCTGGAGCACCTTACTGGATGAGCAGTTCTTC.

There are a few counts of this clonotype. The chain joins TRBV24-1 to TRBJ2-5; D unresolved. The CDR3 has 14 amino acids. Germline V gives CDR1 KGHDR, CDR2 SFDVKD. Between the trimmed V and J ends, which lost 4 bases and 5 bases, there was a span of 13 bases. The CDR3 DNA is TGTGCCACCAGTGAAGGGTACCACCTTGAGACCCAGTACTTC. Translating it yields CATSEGYHLETQYF.